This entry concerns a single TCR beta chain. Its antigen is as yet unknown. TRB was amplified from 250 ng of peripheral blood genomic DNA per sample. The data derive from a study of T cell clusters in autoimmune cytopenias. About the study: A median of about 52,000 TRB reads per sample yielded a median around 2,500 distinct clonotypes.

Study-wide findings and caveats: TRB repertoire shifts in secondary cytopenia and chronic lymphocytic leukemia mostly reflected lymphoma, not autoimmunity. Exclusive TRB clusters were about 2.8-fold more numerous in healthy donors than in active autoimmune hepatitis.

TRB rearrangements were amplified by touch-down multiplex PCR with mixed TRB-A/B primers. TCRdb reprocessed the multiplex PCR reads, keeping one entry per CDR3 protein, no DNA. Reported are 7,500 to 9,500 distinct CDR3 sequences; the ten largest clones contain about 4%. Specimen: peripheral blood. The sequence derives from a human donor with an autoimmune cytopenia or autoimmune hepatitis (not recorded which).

The CDR3 loop is CSATGQGWSNEKLFF. This rearrangement joins TRBV20-1 to TRBJ1-4; the D call of TRBD1 rests on TCRdb alone, since no DNA is present to check it. This CDR3 is 15 amino acids long. From germline, CDR1 is DFQATT and CDR2 SNEGSKA (reference sequence).